Listed below are T cell receptor beta chains from one sample, sequenced in a study of cytomegalovirus exposure and HLA in healthy donors. Assay used: immunoSEQ multiplex PCR; TCRdb lists only in-frame clones, some missing. The sample consists of under 200,000 clones, 79% of them appearing once. The specimen was PBMCs. Receptors were obtained from a woman between 40 and 50 years old in good health and CMV-seronegative. The CDR3 runs from the conserved cysteine through the conserved F or W. Fields, in order: D gene, J gene, clone size, V gene, CDR3 length, CDR3 protein, CDR3 DNA. D genes are given only for firm matches. Size tells how often a clone was seen (once, few, many) or the class of an expanded clone, and some rows leave it out.

D gene: .
J gene: TRBJ1-1
clone size: .
V gene: TRBV2
CDR3 length: 13
CDR3 protein: CASTREGGAEAFF
CDR3 DNA: TGTGCCAGCACTCGCGAGGGGGGGGCGGAAGCTTTCTTT

D gene: .
J gene: TRBJ2-7
clone size: .
V gene: TRBV6-5
CDR3 length: 13
CDR3 protein: CASTAGGAYEQYF
CDR3 DNA: TGTGCCAGCACGGCTGGCGGAGCCTACGAGCAGTACTTC

D gene: TRBD1
J gene: TRBJ2-1
clone size: .
V gene: TRBV5-1
CDR3 length: 17
CDR3 protein: CASNRDRGGLTYNEQFF
CDR3 DNA: TGCGCCAGCAACCGGGACAGGGGGGGGTTAACCTACAATGAGCAGTTCTTC

D gene: .
J gene: TRBJ1-5
clone size: .
V gene: TRBV6-5
CDR3 length: 11
CDR3 protein: CASSEEGPQHF
CDR3 DNA: TGTGCCAGCAGTGAGGAGGGGCCCCAGCATTTT

D gene: TRBD2
J gene: TRBJ2-1
clone size: .
V gene: TRBV7-8
CDR3 length: 13
CDR3 protein: CASKAGGSNEQFF
CDR3 DNA: TGTGCCAGCAAGGCGGGGGGAAGCAATGAGCAGTTCTTC

D gene: .
J gene: TRBJ1-4
clone size: .
V gene: TRBV6-1
CDR3 length: 13
CDR3 protein: CASRGVLGEKLFF
CDR3 DNA: TGTGCCAGCAGGGGAGTTTTAGGAGAAAAACTGTTTTTT

D gene: .
J gene: TRBJ1-4
clone size: few
V gene: TRBV2
CDR3 length: 13
CDR3 protein: CASGSDYNEKLFF
CDR3 DNA: TGTGCCAGCGGATCGGACTATAATGAAAAACTGTTTTTT

D gene: TRBD1
J gene: TRBJ1-3
clone size: .
V gene: TRBV27
CDR3 length: 18
CDR3 protein: CASSLTGGSWVAGNTIYF
CDR3 DNA: TGTGCCAGCAGTTTAACAGGGGGATCGTGGGTCGCTGGAAACACCATATATTTT

D gene: TRBD1
J gene: TRBJ2-3
clone size: .
V gene: TRBV5-6
CDR3 length: 14
CDR3 protein: CASSPTGDPDTQYF
CDR3 DNA: TGTGCCAGCAGCCCTACAGGGGATCCAGATACGCAGTATTTT

D gene: .
J gene: TRBJ2-5
clone size: .
V gene: TRBV11-1
CDR3 length: 13
CDR3 protein: CASSLIERAGQYF
CDR3 DNA: TGTGCCAGCAGCTTAATCGAGCGGGCTGGGCAGTACTTC

D gene: .
J gene: TRBJ2-1
clone size: .
V gene: TRBV11-1
CDR3 length: 12
CDR3 protein: CASKEGTNEQFF
CDR3 DNA: TGTGCCAGCAAGGAGGGGACCAATGAGCAGTTCTTC

D gene: TRBD2
J gene: TRBJ2-7
clone size: .
V gene: TRBV7-9
CDR3 length: 13
CDR3 protein: CASSLVGGGEQYF
CDR3 DNA: TGTGCCAGCAGCTTAGTTGGGGGGGGCGAGCAGTACTTC

D gene: .
J gene: TRBJ2-7
clone size: few
V gene: TRBV7-9
CDR3 length: 12
CDR3 protein: CASSQGSYEQYF
CDR3 DNA: TGTGCCAGCAGCCAGGGGAGCTACGAGCAGTACTTC

D gene: TRBD1
J gene: TRBJ2-2
clone size: .
V gene: TRBV29-1
CDR3 length: 16
CDR3 protein: CSVDGTEGLSTGELFF
CDR3 DNA: TGCAGCGTTGATGGGACAGAGGGTTTGAGCACCGGGGAGCTGTTTTTT

D gene: .
J gene: TRBJ2-1
clone size: .
V gene: TRBV7-9
CDR3 length: 13
CDR3 protein: CASRGPSYNEQFF
CDR3 DNA: TGTGCCAGTCGTGGGCCCTCCTACAATGAGCAGTTCTTC

D gene: .
J gene: TRBJ2-2
clone size: once
V gene: TRBV9
CDR3 length: 18
CDR3 protein: CASSLLGAGPLNTGELFF
CDR3 DNA: TGTGCCAGCAGCCTCCTCGGGGCGGGACCGCTGAACACCGGGGAGCTGTTTTTT

D gene: .
J gene: TRBJ1-1
clone size: few
V gene: TRBV5-1
CDR3 length: 15
CDR3 protein: CASSLVAGANTEAFF
CDR3 DNA: TGCGCCAGCAGCTTGGTCGCGGGGGCGAACACTGAAGCTTTCTTT

D gene: TRBD2
J gene: TRBJ2-7
clone size: .
V gene: TRBV9
CDR3 length: 14
CDR3 protein: CASSTGAGDHEQYF
CDR3 DNA: TGTGCCAGCAGTACCGGGGCGGGAGACCACGAGCAGTACTTC

D gene: .
J gene: TRBJ1-2
clone size: .
V gene: TRBV19
CDR3 length: 12
CDR3 protein: CASSPPGYGYTF
CDR3 DNA: TGTGCCAGTAGTCCCCCAGGGTATGGCTACACCTTC

D gene: TRBD2
J gene: TRBJ2-2
clone size: .
V gene: TRBV7-6
CDR3 length: 16
CDR3 protein: CASSAPGLDNTGELFF
CDR3 DNA: TGTGCCAGCAGTGCACCCGGACTAGACAACACCGGGGAGCTGTTTTTT

D gene: TRBD1
J gene: TRBJ2-7
clone size: .
V gene: TRBV4-1
CDR3 length: 14
CDR3 protein: CASSPTGNSYEQYF
CDR3 DNA: TGCGCCAGCAGCCCGACAGGGAACTCCTACGAGCAGTACTTC

D gene: .
J gene: TRBJ1-1
clone size: .
V gene: TRBV5-1
CDR3 length: 12
CDR3 protein: CASSEQGTEAFF
CDR3 DNA: TGCGCCAGCAGCGAGCAGGGCACTGAAGCTTTCTTT

D gene: .
J gene: TRBJ1-1
clone size: .
V gene: TRBV27
CDR3 length: 14
CDR3 protein: CASTDSPMNTEAFF
CDR3 DNA: TGTGCCAGCACGGACAGCCCTATGAACACTGAAGCTTTCTTT

D gene: TRBD1
J gene: TRBJ2-5
clone size: .
V gene: TRBV5-4
CDR3 length: 14
CDR3 protein: CASSLGTDQETQYF
CDR3 DNA: TGTGCCAGCAGCCTAGGGACAGACCAAGAGACCCAGTACTTC

D gene: .
J gene: TRBJ2-5
clone size: .
V gene: TRBV5-1
CDR3 length: 12
CDR3 protein: CASSFNQETQYF
CDR3 DNA: TGCGCCAGCAGCTTCAACCAAGAGACCCAGTACTTC

D gene: .
J gene: TRBJ2-1
clone size: .
V gene: TRBV5-3
CDR3 length: 13
CDR3 protein: CARSLGEYNEQFF
CDR3 DNA: TGTGCCAGAAGCTTGGGGGAGTACAATGAGCAGTTCTTC

D gene: TRBD1
J gene: TRBJ2-1
clone size: .
V gene: TRBV18
CDR3 length: 16
CDR3 protein: CASSPGQRQSYNEQFF
CDR3 DNA: TGTGCCAGCTCCCCGGGACAGCGACAATCCTACAATGAGCAGTTCTTC

D gene: .
J gene: TRBJ2-2
clone size: .
V gene: TRBV19
CDR3 length: 16
CDR3 protein: CASSMGLQGYTGELFF
CDR3 DNA: TGTGCCAGTAGTATGGGCCTCCAGGGGTACACCGGGGAGCTGTTTTTT

D gene: TRBD1
J gene: TRBJ2-2
clone size: .
V gene: TRBV18
CDR3 length: 17
CDR3 protein: CASSLTRTGPYTGELFF
CDR3 DNA: TGTGCCAGCTCACTGACCCGGACAGGGCCTTACACCGGGGAGCTGTTTTTT

D gene: .
J gene: TRBJ1-2
clone size: .
V gene: TRBV15
CDR3 length: 13
CDR3 protein: CATSRENGYGYTF
CDR3 DNA: TGTGCCACCAGCAGAGAGAACGGCTATGGCTACACCTTC

D gene: .
J gene: TRBJ1-4
clone size: .
V gene: TRBV27
CDR3 length: 15
CDR3 protein: CASSFRQGVREKLFF
CDR3 DNA: TGTGCCAGCAGTTTCCGACAAGGGGTTCGTGAAAAACTGTTTTTT

D gene: .
J gene: TRBJ1-2
clone size: .
V gene: TRBV11-3
CDR3 length: 15
CDR3 protein: CASSQQGGGNYGYTF
CDR3 DNA: TGTGCCAGCAGCCAACAGGGTGGCGGTAACTATGGCTACACCTTC

D gene: TRBD1
J gene: TRBJ1-5
clone size: .
V gene: TRBV19
CDR3 length: 19
CDR3 protein: CASSITFQVGTGGGQPQHF
CDR3 DNA: TGTGCCAGTAGTATAACGTTTCAGGTCGGGACAGGGGGCGGGCAGCCCCAGCATTTT

D gene: .
J gene: TRBJ1-5
clone size: .
V gene: TRBV6-6
CDR3 length: 14
CDR3 protein: CASTPGLLNQPQHF
CDR3 DNA: TGTGCCAGCACTCCTGGACTACTCAATCAGCCCCAGCATTTT

D gene: TRBD2
J gene: TRBJ2-7
clone size: few
V gene: TRBV6-5
CDR3 length: 14
CDR3 protein: CASRAGPGTYEQYF
CDR3 DNA: TGTGCCAGCAGAGCGGGACCCGGCACCTACGAGCAGTACTTC

D gene: .
J gene: TRBJ2-5
clone size: .
V gene: TRBV11-2
CDR3 length: 15
CDR3 protein: CASSLASPYFETQYF
CDR3 DNA: TGTGCCAGCAGCTTAGCCTCGCCTTACTTCGAGACCCAGTACTTC

D gene: TRBD1
J gene: TRBJ1-2
clone size: .
V gene: TRBV29-1
CDR3 length: 12
CDR3 protein: CSASGQAGGYTF
CDR3 DNA: TGCAGCGCCTCCGGACAGGCCGGGGGCTACACCTTC

D gene: TRBD1
J gene: TRBJ2-2
clone size: .
V gene: TRBV27
CDR3 length: 17
CDR3 protein: CASSLRGQGSGTGELFF
CDR3 DNA: TGTGCCAGCAGTTTAAGGGGACAGGGGTCGGGGACCGGGGAGCTGTTTTTT

D gene: .
J gene: TRBJ2-5
clone size: .
V gene: TRBV5-4
CDR3 length: 14
CDR3 protein: CASRFRGATETQYF
CDR3 DNA: TGTGCCAGCAGGTTTCGGGGAGCTACCGAGACCCAGTACTTC

D gene: .
J gene: TRBJ2-7
clone size: few
V gene: TRBV6-1
CDR3 length: 12
CDR3 protein: CASTEGGYEQYF
CDR3 DNA: TGTGCCAGCACCGAGGGTGGTTACGAGCAGTACTTC

D gene: .
J gene: TRBJ2-1
clone size: .
V gene: TRBV18
CDR3 length: 13
CDR3 protein: CASSPQGMREQFF
CDR3 DNA: TGTGCCAGCTCACCACAGGGGATGCGTGAGCAGTTCTTC

D gene: .
J gene: TRBJ1-1
clone size: .
V gene: TRBV5-4
CDR3 length: 14
CDR3 protein: CASSLEEVGTEAFF
CDR3 DNA: TGTGCCAGCAGCTTGGAAGAGGTAGGAACTGAAGCTTTCTTT

D gene: TRBD1
J gene: TRBJ2-3
clone size: few
V gene: TRBV30
CDR3 length: 15
CDR3 protein: CAWSLGQGLTDTQYF
CDR3 DNA: TGTGCCTGGAGTCTGGGACAGGGGCTCACAGATACGCAGTATTTT

D gene: TRBD1
J gene: TRBJ2-7
clone size: .
V gene: TRBV2
CDR3 length: 14
CDR3 protein: CASREDRNSYEQYF
CDR3 DNA: TGTGCCAGCAGGGAGGACAGGAACTCCTACGAGCAGTACTTC

D gene: .
J gene: TRBJ2-7
clone size: .
V gene: TRBV5-1
CDR3 length: 15
CDR3 protein: CASSSRQAPRTEQYF
CDR3 DNA: TGCGCCAGCAGCTCCCGACAGGCCCCAAGGACCGAGCAGTACTTC

D gene: .
J gene: TRBJ2-7
clone size: few
V gene: TRBV5-5
CDR3 length: 13
CDR3 protein: CASSLGGAGEQYF
CDR3 DNA: TGTGCCAGCAGCTTGGGAGGGGCGGGGGAGCAGTACTTC

D gene: .
J gene: TRBJ2-6
clone size: .
V gene: TRBV30
CDR3 length: 20
CDR3 protein: CAWSVPQLTSYLSGANVLTF
CDR3 DNA: TGTGCCTGGAGTGTTCCTCAGTTGACAAGTTATCTCTCTGGGGCCAACGTCCTGACTTTC

D gene: TRBD1
J gene: TRBJ2-7
clone size: .
V gene: TRBV30
CDR3 length: 15
CDR3 protein: CAWDGQGVRVYEQYF
CDR3 DNA: TGTGCCTGGGATGGACAGGGGGTACGGGTGTACGAGCAGTACTTC

D gene: .
J gene: TRBJ2-7
clone size: .
V gene: TRBV27
CDR3 length: 15
CDR3 protein: CASSFYGGESYEQYF
CDR3 DNA: TGTGCCAGCAGTTTCTATGGAGGCGAATCCTACGAGCAGTACTTC

D gene: .
J gene: TRBJ1-1
clone size: few
V gene: TRBV6-5
CDR3 length: 16
CDR3 protein: CASSWVRADSSTEAFF
CDR3 DNA: TGTGCCAGCAGTTGGGTCCGGGCGGACAGCTCCACTGAAGCTTTCTTT

D gene: .
J gene: TRBJ1-4
clone size: few
V gene: TRBV4-3
CDR3 length: 14
CDR3 protein: CASSQRIQGEKLFF
CDR3 DNA: TGCGCCAGCAGCCAAAGGATCCAGGGTGAAAAACTGTTTTTT

D gene: TRBD2
J gene: TRBJ2-1
clone size: .
V gene: TRBV7-8
CDR3 length: 14
CDR3 protein: CASSPGGGNNEQFF
CDR3 DNA: TGTGCCAGCAGCCCGGGGGGGGGCAACAATGAGCAGTTCTTC

D gene: .
J gene: TRBJ2-7
clone size: .
V gene: TRBV5-6
CDR3 length: 12
CDR3 protein: CASSYQGDEQYF
CDR3 DNA: TGTGCCAGCAGCTACCAGGGTGACGAGCAGTACTTC

D gene: TRBD2
J gene: TRBJ2-7
clone size: .
V gene: TRBV18
CDR3 length: 17
CDR3 protein: CASSPPGGRDHLREQYF
CDR3 DNA: TGTGCCAGCTCACCACCGGGGGGGAGAGACCACCTACGGGAGCAGTACTTC

D gene: .
J gene: TRBJ1-5
clone size: few
V gene: TRBV11-2
CDR3 length: 14
CDR3 protein: CASSLTGSNQPQHF
CDR3 DNA: TGTGCCAGCAGCCTAACAGGGAGCAATCAGCCCCAGCATTTT

D gene: .
J gene: TRBJ2-2
clone size: .
V gene: TRBV7-2
CDR3 length: 16
CDR3 protein: CASSLDPRTVAGELFF
CDR3 DNA: TGTGCCAGCAGCTTAGACCCCAGGACAGTTGCCGGGGAGCTGTTTTTT

D gene: TRBD1
J gene: TRBJ2-7
clone size: .
V gene: TRBV28
CDR3 length: 15
CDR3 protein: CASSLMGQGTYEQYF
CDR3 DNA: TGTGCCAGCAGTTTAATGGGACAGGGCACCTACGAGCAGTACTTC

D gene: TRBD1
J gene: TRBJ2-7
clone size: few
V gene: TRBV6-6
CDR3 length: 14
CDR3 protein: CASNTGTAALEQYF
CDR3 DNA: TGTGCCAGCAATACCGGGACAGCCGCCCTCGAGCAGTACTTC